What follows are 28 T cell receptor beta chains derived from one specimen sequenced in a study of T-cell reconstitution after alpha-beta-depleted transplantation in children. Unique molecular identifiers were used in preparing the TCRbeta library. TCRdb used MiXCR to reprocess the PCR reads, holding one entry per CDR3 protein. The table shows around 700,000 distinct CDR3 sequences, with about an eighth occurring only once. The sequencing here drew on PBMCs, taken before TCRalphabeta/CD19-depleted stem cell transplant. Source of these receptors: a girl aged 2-9 years with congenital amegakaryocytic thrombocytopenia, due to receive a stem cell transplant.

The CDR3 loop reads CASSQVETSSAYEQYF. The CDR3 bases are TGTGCCAGCAGCCAAGTTGAGACTAGCAGCGCCTACGAGCAGTACTTC. The chain has TRBV4-2 and TRBJ2-7; 7 nucleotides align to TRBD2. The CDR3 runs 16 residues. J gave up 2 bases and V 1 base, and 8 bases lay outside the gene matches. Germline V gene lookup returns CDR1 LGHNA and CDR2 YNFKEQ.

Only a few counts were recorded for this clonotype. The chain links TRBV5-6 to TRBJ2-3; D is undetermined. CDR1 and CDR2 from the germline V gene are SGHDT and YYEEEE. The CDR3 contains 14 residues. Trimming left V 4 bases short and J 1 base short, with 10 bases between. DNA for the CDR3: TGTGCCAGCAGCCCCCGTCCCCGCACAGATACGCAGTATTTT. It translates to CASSPRPRTDTQYF.

Ten or more counts support this clonotype. This CDR3 reads CASSARLAGVYEQFF. CDR3 in DNA: TGTGCCAGCAGCGCAAGACTAGCGGGAGTCTATGAGCAGTTCTTC. The J gene is TRBJ2-1, the V gene TRBV11-1; 12 nucleotides agree with TRBD2. This CDR3 region has 15 residues. With V trimmed by 5 bases and J by 8 bases, 7 bases remained unmatched. CDR1 is SGHAT and CDR2 is FQDESV in the germline V gene (reference sequence).

This chain uses TRBV29-1 with TRBJ1-1, with unresolved D. Germline loops: CDR1 SQVTM, CDR2 ANQGSEA. This CDR3 contains 11 residues. V lost 4 bases, J lost 4 bases, and 7 bases lay in between. The CDR3 loop reads CSVAASTEAFF. The CDR3 coding sequence is TGCAGCGTTGCAGCCAGCACTGAAGCTTTCTTT.

Many counts were recorded for this clonotype. The chain couples TRBV7-6 to TRBJ2-1, with D perhaps TRBD1 (6 bases). The germline V and J ends were trimmed by 4 bases and 0 bases, with 13 bases remaining between them. Per the germline V gene, CDR1 is SGHVS and CDR2 is FNYEAQ. The CDR3 sequence is 16 residues long. The DNA of the CDR3 is TGTGCCAGCAGCTCAATTCAGGGGAGCTCCTACAATGAGCAGTTCTTC. It yields the protein CASSSIQGSSYNEQFF. The full variable domain, rest sourced from reference TRBV7-6 and TRBJ2-1, is GAGVSQSPRYKVTKRGQDVALRCDPISGHVSLYWYRQALGQGPEFLTYFNYEAQQDKSGLPNDRFSAERPEGSISTLTIQRTEQRDSAMYRCASSSIQGSSYNEQFFGPGTRLTVL.

This clonotype was observed a few times. The chain couples TRBV5-1 to TRBJ2-6; D remains ambiguous. Germline V gene lookup returns CDR1 SGHRS and CDR2 YFSETQ. The length of the CDR3 is 15 residues. The ends were cut back, 2 bases at V and 4 bases at J, with 10 bases in the middle. CDR3 amino acids: CASSFDTLGANVLTF. The CDR3 coding sequence is TGCGCCAGCAGCTTCGACACCTTGGGGGCCAACGTCCTGACTTTC.

The chain couples TRBV11-2 to TRBJ2-2, with 10 positions matching TRBD1. Germline CDR1 reads SGHAT; CDR2 reads FQNNGV. The length of the CDR3 is 16 residues. Unmatched junction bases numbered 4, after V lost 6 bases and J lost 0 bases. DNA of the CDR3: TGTGCCAGCAGGGCGACAGGGGGCGCGAACACCGGGGAGCTGTTTTTT. It encodes CASRATGGANTGELFF.

The sample holds many counts of this clonotype. V and J are TRBV7-9 and TRBJ1-5; perhaps TRBD1 as D (5 bases). Germline V CDR1 and CDR2: SEHNR, FQNEAQ (reference sequence). The CDR3 is made up of 15 amino acids. Trimming left V 3 bases short and J 0 bases short, with 9 bases between. CDR3 region: CASSFGGYSNQPQHF. The CDR3 DNA reads as TGTGCCAGCAGCTTCGGGGGGTATAGCAATCAGCCCCAGCATTTT.

This clonotype was detected a few times. The chain links TRBV5-1 to TRBJ2-1; possibly TRBD2 for D (6 bases). The CDR3 length is 15 residues. V lost 3 bases to trimming and J lost 6 bases, with 16 bases between them. Germline values: CDR1 SGHRS, CDR2 YFSETQ. The CDR3 here is CASSSIAEPGNEQFF. In DNA, the CDR3 is TGCGCCAGCAGCTCAATAGCGGAACCGGGCAATGAGCAGTTCTTC.

This clonotype has a count of ten or more. This chain joins TRBV20-1 and TRBJ2-1, with TRBD2 identical over 7 bases. V shed 7 bases, J shed 2 bases, and the junction held 11 bases outside the gene matches. The CDR3 loop spans 15 amino acids. CDR1 is DFQATT, CDR2 SNEGSKA, per germline (reference sequence). CDR3 coding DNA: TGCAGTGTCCCATTGGGACTATCCCCCTACAATGAGCAGTTCTTC. This translates into CSVPLGLSPYNEQFF.

This clonotype was detected only a few times. The V and J genes are TRBV20-1 and TRBJ2-7; TRBD2 matches 12 bases. V was clipped by 3 bases and J by 4 bases; unmatched bases: 7. The CDR3 contains 15 residues. CDR1 is DFQATT, CDR2 SNEGSKA, per germline (reference sequence). The CDR3 is CSASRRGTSGYEQYF. The CDR3 DNA sequence: TGCAGTGCTAGTCGGCGAGGGACTAGCGGGTACGAGCAGTACTTC.

This clonotype was counted a few times. The rearrangement joins TRBV12-3 or TRBV12-4 to TRBJ2-7; unclear D gene. This CDR3 is built from 13 residues. The germline V and J ends were trimmed by 8 bases and 6 bases, with 17 bases remaining between them. The CDR3 reads CASEADLLGEQYF. CDR3 nucleotide sequence: TGTGCCAGCGAGGCCGATCTCCTCGGCGAGCAGTACTTC.

With respect to this clonotype: The junction differs from germline at one of its ends, possibly a read error. The rearrangement uses TRBV7-9 and TRBJ2-1; 7 bases are shared with TRBD2. There are 17 residues in the CDR3. Germline V gene data show CDR1 as SEHNR and CDR2 as FQNEAQ (reference sequence). The CDR3 bases are TGTGCCTGCAGCGGGGCGCGGGGGAGAGTTTTTTGGGATGAGCAGTTCTTC. This sequence encodes CACSGARGRVFWDEQFF. The full variable domain, its missing parts supplied by reference TRBV7-9 and TRBJ2-1, is DTGVSQNPRHKITKRGQNVTFRCDPISEHNRLYWYRQTLGQGPEFLTYFQNEAQLEKSRLLSDRFSAERPKGSFSTLEIQRTEQGDSAMYLCACSGARGRVFWDEQFFGPGTRLTVL.

This clonotype came up many times. V gene TRBV4-1 combines with J gene TRBJ1-1; D gene unclear. Between the trimmed V and J ends, which lost 4 bases and 1 base, there was a span of 10 bases. This CDR3 spans 14 amino acids. The germline gives CDR1 MGHRA, CDR2 YSYEKL. Here the CDR3 DNA reads TGCGCCAGCAGCCCTTGGCCAGAGAACACTGAAGCTTTCTTT. This sequence encodes CASSPWPENTEAFF.

This chain uses TRBV11-3 with TRBJ2-1; 15 positions match TRBD2. V lost 4 bases, J lost 6 bases, and 4 bases stayed unmatched. CDR1 and CDR2 (germline): SGHNT, YENEEA. CDR3 length: 16 residues. The CDR3, as DNA: TGTGCCAGCAGCTGGACTAGCGGGAGGGTTCGCAATGAGCAGTTCTTC. This gives the protein CASSWTSGRVRNEQFF.

In this sample, this clonotype turned up many times. The chain combines TRBV4-1 with TRBJ1-4; the match to TRBD1 covers 10 bases. The CDR3 covers 15 residues. V was clipped by 3 bases and J by 5 bases; unmatched bases: 3. The germline V gene has CDR1 MGHRA and CDR2 YSYEKL. CDR3: CASSQPGQGNEKLFF. For the CDR3, the DNA is TGCGCCAGCAGCCAGCCGGGACAGGGGAATGAAAAACTGTTTTTT.

V gene TRBV12-3 or TRBV12-4 combines with J gene TRBJ2-1; 10 bases align to TRBD2. This CDR3 is 17 amino acids long. Losses at the gene ends were 6 bases for V and 5 bases for J; bases not matched to a gene: 13. CDR3 nucleotide sequence: TGTGCCAGCAGACACGGGATGGGACTAGCGTCTAACAATGAGCAGTTCTTC. Translating it yields CASRHGMGLASNNEQFF.

This clonotype has ten or more counts. The V gene is TRBV12-3 or TRBV12-4, the J gene TRBJ2-7; TRBD2 matches at 8 bases. The CDR3 contains 15 residues. Trimming removed 0 bases from V and 5 bases from J; junction bases left unmatched: 6. This CDR3 reads CASSLALAGGHEQYF. CDR3 in DNA: TGTGCCAGCAGTTTAGCGCTGGCGGGAGGTCACGAGCAGTACTTC.

CDR3 sequence (DNA): TGCGCCAGCAGCGACACGGCGGCATCTAATGAAAAACTGTTTTTT. It yields the protein CASSDTAASNEKLFF. The rearrangement uses TRBV5-1 and TRBJ1-4; unclear D gene. V lost 4 bases, J lost 3 bases, and 13 bases lay in between. The length of the CDR3 is 15 residues. Germline V gene data show CDR1 as SGHRS and CDR2 as YFSETQ.

In this sample, this clonotype turned up many times. The rearrangement joins TRBV27 to TRBJ2-1; D call uncertain. Germline CDR1 MNHEY, CDR2 SMNVEV (reference sequence). V lost 5 bases, J lost 4 bases, and 12 bases lay in between. The CDR3 loop spans 14 amino acids. The CDR3 nucleotides are TGTGCCAGCAGTCCACTGTCGAGGTACAATGAGCAGTTCTTC. Translation gives CASSPLSRYNEQFF.

This clonotype was seen ten or more times. The chain couples TRBV20-1 to TRBJ2-5; 8 bases agree with TRBD2. The germline V gene encodes CDR1 DFQATT and CDR2 SNEGSKA (reference sequence). CDR3 length equals 12 residues. V dropped 6 bases and J dropped 4; count of bases not matched to a gene: 4. The CDR3 protein is CSAAGGVETQYF. As DNA, the CDR3 is TGCAGTGCCGCGGGGGGTGTAGAGACCCAGTACTTC.

This clonotype was picked up a small number of times. The rearrangement joins TRBV6-1 to TRBJ2-1; maybe TRBD2 (5 bases). V dropped 2 bases and J dropped 6 bases, with 14 bases sitting between them. This CDR3 contains 15 residues. Germline V gives CDR1 MNHNS, CDR2 SASEGT. The CDR3 DNA reads TGTGCCAGCAGTGAATATTCGGGGATTGGCAATGAGCAGTTCTTC. It codes for CASSEYSGIGNEQFF.

The CDR3 is CASSRTFDNEQFF. The CDR3 DNA is TGCGCCAGCAGCCGGACATTCGACAATGAGCAGTTCTTC. The J gene is TRBJ2-1, the V gene TRBV5-1; tentatively, D is TRBD1 (5 bases). With 4 bases removed from V and 5 bases from J, the gap between germline ends came to 10 bases. CDR1 is SGHRS and CDR2 is YFSETQ in the germline V gene. The CDR3 is made up of 13 amino acids.

This clonotype showed up many times. The chain employs TRBV5-1 and TRBJ2-2; D is unresolved. Germline CDR1 SGHRS, CDR2 YFSETQ. V was clipped by 0 bases and J by 4 bases, with 4 bases between them. This CDR3 contains 13 residues. The CDR3 DNA follows: TGCGCCAGCAGCTTGGTGGGCACCGGGGAGCTGTTTTTT. Translation gives CASSLVGTGELFF.

This clonotype was observed at least ten times. This chain connects TRBV24-1 to TRBJ2-5; no clear D. CDR3 length: 13 amino acids. Trimming shortened V by 1 base and J by 2 bases, and 4 bases separated the two germline ends. The germline gives CDR1 KGHDR, CDR2 SFDVKD. In DNA form, the CDR3 reads TGTGCCACCAGTGATTTCCCACAAGAGACCCAGTACTTC. Its protein product is CATSDFPQETQYF.

This clonotype was recorded at least ten times. The chain is built from TRBV12-3 or TRBV12-4 and TRBJ2-2; no clear D gene. The V end was cut by 6 bases, the J end by 6 bases, with 8 bases between. The CDR3 has 12 amino acids. CDR3 sequence: CASRFGSGELFF. DNA for the CDR3: TGTGCCAGCAGGTTTGGGTCCGGGGAGCTGTTTTTT.

The rearrangement joins TRBV11-2 to TRBJ2-1, with 7 bases matching TRBD2. The CDR3 contains 15 residues. CDR1 SGHAT and CDR2 FQNNGV come from the germline V gene. Trimming took 5 bases from V and 9 from J; bases not matched to a gene: 13. CDR3 coding DNA: TGTGCCAGCAGCCCCCTGGCGGGAGATTTCAGTGAGCAGTTCTTC. It specifies CASSPLAGDFSEQFF.

The chain uses TRBV5-6 and TRBJ2-3; 10 nucleotides agree with TRBD2. Germline values: CDR1 SGHDT, CDR2 YYEEEE. J gave up 2 bases and V 5 bases, and 5 bases lay outside the gene matches. The CDR3 is made up of 15 amino acids. The CDR3 region is CASRFGLAVTDTQYF. In DNA, the CDR3 is TGTGCCAGCAGATTCGGACTAGCGGTCACAGATACGCAGTATTTT.